The rows below give T cell receptor beta chains drawn from one sample of a study of blood T cell repertoires in COVID-19. Using immunoSEQ multiplex PCR, the repertoire was profiled, and TCRdb retains in-frame clones only, with some absent. The table lists roughly 100,000 clones, about 90% of them singletons, with more than 3.5% in the top ten. Sequencing was carried out using peripheral blood. These receptor sequences come from a human donor with COVID-19, enrolled during active disease. The donor label of this sample is uncertain. Each CDR3 is given with its conserved first and last residue. A D gene is named only where the DNA matches it firmly. Size tells how often a clone was seen (once, few, many) or the class of an expanded clone, and some rows leave it out.

v_gene,j_gene,abundance,d_gene,CDR3nt,CDR3aa
TRBV28,TRBJ2-2,NA,NA,TGTGCCAGCAGAAACTACAGGGACACCGGGGAGCTGTTTTTT,CASRNYRDTGELFF
TRBV6-1,TRBJ1-5,NA,TRBD1,TGTGCCAGCAGTGAAGAGGGAAGAGGGGGCCCCCATCAGCCCCAGCATTTT,CASSEEGRGGPHQPQHF
TRBV4-2,TRBJ1-2,once,TRBD1,TGTGCCAGCAGCCCGGGACAGCGTACTAACTATGGCTACACCTTC,CASSPGQRTNYGYTF
TRBV19,TRBJ1-1,NA,TRBD1,TGTGCCAGTAGTTTGCGGACAGGGGAGAGTACTGAAGCTTTCTTT,CASSLRTGESTEAFF
TRBV5-8,TRBJ2-3,NA,TRBD1,TGTGCCAGCAGCTTGGAAGTTGGGACAGTGGGCACAGATACGCAGTATTTT,CASSLEVGTVGTDTQYF
TRBV28,TRBJ1-5,NA,TRBD1,TGTGCCAGCGGGACAGGTCGGGGGATTAGCAATCAGCCCCAGCATTTT,CASGTGRGISNQPQHF
TRBV7-6,TRBJ1-3,NA,TRBD1,TGTGCCAGCAGCTCCGGGACAGGGGGCAGTTCGAGCTCTGGAAACACCATATATTTT,CASSSGTGGSSSSGNTIYF
TRBV6-1,TRBJ1-1,NA,NA,TGTGCCAGCAGTGAAGCGGGGGGGGAGGCTGAAGCTTTCTTT,CASSEAGGEAEAFF
TRBV4-2,TRBJ1-4,NA,NA,NA,CASSQDDQVRARGLDEKLFF
TRBV29-1,TRBJ2-7,NA,NA,TGCAGCGTTGAACTTACAGATTACTCCTACGAGCAGTACTTC,CSVELTDYSYEQYF
TRBV23-1,TRBJ2-1,NA,TRBD2,TGCGCCAGCAGTCAATCCCGATGGACTAGCGGCGGCAATGAGCAGTTCTTC,CASSQSRWTSGGNEQFF
TRBV4-1,TRBJ2-3,NA,NA,TGCGCCAGCAGCCAAAGAGGGTGGGGGGGCACAGATACGCAGTATTTT,CASSQRGWGGTDTQYF
TRBV10-3,TRBJ2-7,NA,NA,TGTGCCATCAGTGAGAGGGGAATGAGCCACTTC,CAISERGMSHF
TRBV28,TRBJ2-1,NA,TRBD1,TGTGCCAGCAGTTTACTGGACAGGGGGGGCAATGAGCAGTTCTTC,CASSLLDRGGNEQFF
TRBV18,TRBJ2-1,NA,TRBD2,TGTGCCAGCTCACCTGTAGCGGGCCAGGGAAATGAGCAGTTCTTC,CASSPVAGQGNEQFF
TRBV6-5,TRBJ1-2,NA,NA,TGTGCCAGCAGTCAGGCCGGGGGCTATGGCTACACCTTC,CASSQAGGYGYTF
TRBV11-3,TRBJ2-1,NA,TRBD2,TGTGCCAGCAGCTTAGATAGAGGTGTTGGAGGGGAGGGTGAGCAGTTCTTC,CASSLDRGVGGEGEQFF
TRBV2,TRBJ2-3,NA,TRBD2,TGTGCCAGCAGTGAGGGACTAGCGGGGGCAGATACGCAGTATTTT,CASSEGLAGADTQYF
TRBV6-5,TRBJ1-2,NA,NA,TGTGCCAGCACCCCGAGGCAGGGTGGCGGCTACACCTTC,CASTPRQGGGYTF
TRBV27,TRBJ1-4,NA,TRBD1,TGTGCCAGCAGTCCCACCGCCGGGACAGGGGGTGAAAAACTGTTTTTT,CASSPTAGTGGEKLFF
TRBV4-2,TRBJ1-2,NA,NA,TGTGCCAGCAGCGCAGGGTTTGGCTATGGCTACACCTTC,CASSAGFGYGYTF
TRBV11-2,TRBJ1-4,NA,TRBD1,TGTGCCAGCAGCTTAGAGTTTTGGACAGGGAATGAAAAACTGTTTTTT,CASSLEFWTGNEKLFF
TRBV24-1,TRBJ1-6,NA,TRBD1,TGTGCCACCAGTGAAGGGACAGGGTCTAATTCACCCCTCCACTTT,CATSEGTGSNSPLHF
TRBV7-9,TRBJ2-1,NA,TRBD2,TGTGCCAGCAGCCCGACTAGCGGGAGTCTTCGGGGCAATGAGCAGTTCTTC,CASSPTSGSLRGNEQFF
TRBV7-6,TRBJ2-5,NA,NA,TGTGCCAGCAGCTTACGGGGGGGAACAGGGGTTTCGATGGAAGAGACCCAGTACTTC,CASSLRGGTGVSMEETQYF
TRBV14,TRBJ1-2,NA,TRBD1,TGTGCCAGCAGCCAAGACCGGACAGGGTACTATGGCTACACCTTC,CASSQDRTGYYGYTF
TRBV19,TRBJ1-5,NA,NA,TGTGCCAGTAGTTTAAACCCCTCAGGGGTCAGGGAGCCCCAGCATTTT,CASSLNPSGVREPQHF
TRBV7-3,TRBJ2-1,NA,TRBD2,TGTGCCAGCAGCTTAGATCTGCAGCGGGAGGGCAAGTATGAGCAGTTCTTC,CASSLDLQREGKYEQFF
TRBV10-1,TRBJ2-5,NA,NA,TGCGCCAGCAGTGAGTCGGGGGGGGGCGTAGAGACCCAGTACTTC,CASSESGGGVETQYF
TRBV4-1,TRBJ2-6,once,TRBD1,TGCGCCAGCAGCCAACCGGGACAGGTTGCTGGGGCCAACGTCCTGACTTTC,CASSQPGQVAGANVLTF
TRBV12-3/TRBV12-4,TRBJ1-5,NA,NA,TGTGCCAGCAGCCGTACGGGGGATCAGCCCCAGCATTTT,CASSRTGDQPQHF